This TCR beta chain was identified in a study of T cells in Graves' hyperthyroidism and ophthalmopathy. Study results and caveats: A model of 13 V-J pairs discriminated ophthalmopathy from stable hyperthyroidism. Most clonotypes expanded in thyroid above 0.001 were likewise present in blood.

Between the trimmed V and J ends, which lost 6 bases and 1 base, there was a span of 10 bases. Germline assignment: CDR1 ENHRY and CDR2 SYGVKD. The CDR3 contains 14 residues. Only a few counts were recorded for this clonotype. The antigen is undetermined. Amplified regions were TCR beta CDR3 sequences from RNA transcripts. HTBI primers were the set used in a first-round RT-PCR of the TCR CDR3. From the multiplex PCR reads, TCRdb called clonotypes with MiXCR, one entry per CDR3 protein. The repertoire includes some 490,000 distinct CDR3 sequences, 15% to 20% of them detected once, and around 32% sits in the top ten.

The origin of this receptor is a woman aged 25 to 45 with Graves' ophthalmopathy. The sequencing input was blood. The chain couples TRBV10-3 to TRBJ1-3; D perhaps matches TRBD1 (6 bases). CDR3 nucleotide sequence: TGTGCCATCAGGATAACAGGGTCTGGAAACACCATATATTTT. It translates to CAIRITGSGNTIYF.